The 3 T cell receptor beta chains in this list originate from one sample, sequenced in a study of T-cell memory formation after mild COVID-19. TCRdb re-analysed the 5' RACE reads in MiXCR, keeping a single row per CDR3 protein. The sample includes 210,000 or so distinct CDR3 sequences, approximately 30% of them seen just once. Sequenced sample: PBMCs or a T cell subset sorted from them (not recorded which). The source of these receptors is an adult woman who had mild COVID-19 (a few samples of this study predate the infection). Cell type and time point are not known.

The rearrangement uses TRBV7-2 and TRBJ1-6; D unresolved. Germline V gene data show CDR1 as SGHTA and CDR2 as FQGNSA. V lost 1 base and J 13 bases, leaving 11 bases between the germline ends. The CDR3 runs to 13 residues. CDR3 sequence reads: CASSLVSPVPLHF. Here the CDR3 DNA reads TGTGCCAGCAGCTTAGTCAGTCCGGTTCCCCTCCACTTT.

The chain combines TRBV3-1 with TRBJ1-5; D is ambiguous. V gave up 1 base and J gave up 0 bases, with 13 bases separating them. Per germline, CDR1 LGHDT and CDR2 YNNKEL (reference sequence). The CDR3 runs to 17 residues. The CDR3: CASSQGTVGHSNQPQHF. CDR3 sequence (DNA): TGTGCCAGCAGCCAAGGGACGGTTGGTCATAGCAATCAGCCCCAGCATTTT.

The CDR3 DNA reads as TGTGCCAGCAGTTTTTCGGCCTCGGCCCAGTACTTC. Translation: CASSFSASAQYF. This chain connects TRBV12-3 or TRBV12-4 to TRBJ2-5; D gene unclear. The CDR3 is 12 residues long. Trimming left V 3 bases short and J 9 bases short, with 11 bases between.